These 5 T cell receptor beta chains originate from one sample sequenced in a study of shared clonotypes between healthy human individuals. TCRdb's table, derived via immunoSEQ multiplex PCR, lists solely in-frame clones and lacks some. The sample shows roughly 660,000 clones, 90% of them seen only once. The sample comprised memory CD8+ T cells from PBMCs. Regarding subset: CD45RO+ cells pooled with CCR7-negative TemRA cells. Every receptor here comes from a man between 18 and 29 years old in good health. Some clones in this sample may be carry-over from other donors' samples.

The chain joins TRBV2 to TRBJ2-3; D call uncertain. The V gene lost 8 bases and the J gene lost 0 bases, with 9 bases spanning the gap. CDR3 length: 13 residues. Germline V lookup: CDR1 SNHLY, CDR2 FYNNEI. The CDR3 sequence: CASELRSTDTQYF. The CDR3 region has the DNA TGTGCCAGCGAGCTCAGAAGCACAGATACGCAGTATTTT.

CDR3 residues: CASSLYGGPNYEQYF. CDR3 nucleotide sequence: TGTGCCAGCAGCTTATATGGGGGTCCCAACTACGAGCAGTACTTC. The V call is TRBV7-2, the J call TRBJ2-7; D is tentatively TRBD1 or TRBD2 (5 bases each). The CDR3 is 15 amino acids. Germline CDR1 is SGHTA and CDR2 is FQGNSA. V lost 2 bases to trimming and J lost 3 bases, with 14 bases between them.

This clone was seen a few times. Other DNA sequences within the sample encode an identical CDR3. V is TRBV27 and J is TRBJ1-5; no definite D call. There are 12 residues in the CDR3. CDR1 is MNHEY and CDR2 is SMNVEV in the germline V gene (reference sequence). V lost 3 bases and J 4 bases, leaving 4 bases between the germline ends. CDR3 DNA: TGTGCCAGCAGTTTTTTAAATCAGCCCCAGCATTTT. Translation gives CASSFLNQPQHF.

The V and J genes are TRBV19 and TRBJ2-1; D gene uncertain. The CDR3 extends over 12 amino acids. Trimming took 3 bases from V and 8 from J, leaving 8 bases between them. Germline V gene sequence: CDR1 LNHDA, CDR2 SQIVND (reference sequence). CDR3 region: CASSIPRHEQFF. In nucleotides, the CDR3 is TGTGCCAGTAGTATCCCCCGTCATGAGCAGTTCTTC.

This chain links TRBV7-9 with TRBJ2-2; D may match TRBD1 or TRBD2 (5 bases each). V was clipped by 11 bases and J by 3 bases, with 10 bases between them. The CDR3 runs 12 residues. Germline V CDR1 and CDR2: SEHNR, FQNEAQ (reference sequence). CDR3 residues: CAGGEDTGELFF. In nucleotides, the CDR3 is TGTGCCGGGGGTGAGGACACCGGGGAGCTGTTTTTT.